This T cell receptor (beta chain) was retrieved from a study of control samples from healthy donors and cancer patients. Profiled with immunoSEQ multiplex PCR; TCRdb holds only in-frame clones, not every one. The sample holds about 100,000 clones, 85% seen once. The CDR3 has 12 amino acids. V was shortened by 5 bases and J by 8 bases, with 12 bases between the two germline ends. Sequenced sample: blood. V gene TRBV12-3 or TRBV12-4 combines with J gene TRBJ1-2; possible D gene TRBD1, 6 bases. The clonotype comes from a man aged 25 to 40 in good health. In nucleotides, the CDR3 is TGTGCCAGCAGTGACCGACAGGCCGGCTACACCTTC. It is translated as CASSDRQAGYTF.